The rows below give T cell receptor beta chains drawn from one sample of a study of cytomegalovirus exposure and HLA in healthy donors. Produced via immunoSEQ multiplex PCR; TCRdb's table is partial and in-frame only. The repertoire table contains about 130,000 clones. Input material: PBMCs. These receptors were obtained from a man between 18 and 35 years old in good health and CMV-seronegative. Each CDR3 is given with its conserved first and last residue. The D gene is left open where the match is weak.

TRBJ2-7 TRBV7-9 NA CAITGRIPYEQYF TGTGCCATCACGGGGAGGATACCCTACGAGCAGTACTTC
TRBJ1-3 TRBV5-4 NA CASAQAGGNTIYF TGTGCCTCAGCCCAGGCAGGGGGAAACACCATATATTTT
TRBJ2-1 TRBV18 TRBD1 CASSPRQGQDEQFF TGTGCCAGCTCACCCCGACAGGGGCAAGATGAGCAGTTCTTC
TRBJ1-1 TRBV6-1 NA CASSEEGWTEAFF TGTGCCAGCAGTGAGGAGGGGTGGACTGAAGCTTTCTTT
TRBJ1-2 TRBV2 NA CASTGGRSYGYTF TGTGCCAGCACCGGAGGACGGAGCTATGGCTACACCTTC
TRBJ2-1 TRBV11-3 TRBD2 CASSSNGTRFYNEQFF TGTGCCAGCAGTTCAAACGGGACTAGATTCTACAATGAGCAGTTCTTC
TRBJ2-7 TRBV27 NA CASSLVRSINYEQYF TGTGCCAGCAGTTTAGTCAGGTCGATAAACTACGAGCAGTACTTC
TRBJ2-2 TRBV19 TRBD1 CASKGQGKGGELFF TGTGCCAGTAAAGGACAGGGGAAGGGCGGGGAGCTGTTTTTT
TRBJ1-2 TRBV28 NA CASSPAGPGGYTF TGTGCCAGCAGCCCGGCGGGTCCCGGGGGCTACACCTTC
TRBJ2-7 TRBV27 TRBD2 CASSLRTSGSSYEQYF TGTGCCAGCAGTCTTCGGACTAGCGGGAGCTCCTACGAGCAGTACTTC
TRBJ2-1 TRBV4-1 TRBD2 CASTRGLASYNEQFF TGCGCCAGCACCCGGGGACTAGCATCCTACAATGAGCAGTTCTTC
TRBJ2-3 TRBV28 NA CASSFSFWSGGADTQYF TGTGCCAGCAGTTTCTCTTTTTGGTCAGGAGGCGCAGATACGCAGTATTTT
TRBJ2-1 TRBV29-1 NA CSVGGGLPDNEQFF TGCAGCGTTGGGGGGGGGCTCCCCGACAATGAGCAGTTCTTC
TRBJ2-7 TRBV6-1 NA CASSVVTTFSYEQYF TGTGCCAGCAGTGTGGTGACAACCTTTTCCTACGAGCAGTACTTC
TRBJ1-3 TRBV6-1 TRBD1 CASSEGLGQGANTIYF TGTGCCAGCAGTGAAGGTCTGGGACAGGGAGCGAACACCATATATTTT
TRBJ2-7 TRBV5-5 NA CASSPGFGTYEQYF TGTGCCAGCAGCCCGGGGTTTGGGACCTACGAGCAGTACTTC
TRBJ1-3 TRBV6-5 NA CASSYSAGFGNTIYF TGTGCCAGCAGTTACTCAGCAGGGTTTGGAAACACCATATATTTT
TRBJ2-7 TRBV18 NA CASSVSGPQGIYEQYF TGTGCCAGCTCGGTTTCTGGCCCACAGGGTATCTACGAGCAGTACTTC
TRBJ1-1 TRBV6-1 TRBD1 CASSAPGQLEAFF TGTGCCAGCAGTGCTCCGGGACAGCTTGAAGCTTTCTTT
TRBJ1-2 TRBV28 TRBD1 CASSSPTGDRGGYGYTF TGTGCCAGCAGTTCACCCACCGGGGACAGGGGCGGCTATGGCTACACCTTC
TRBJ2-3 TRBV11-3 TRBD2 CASSRTGGRGGPTDTQYF TGTGCCAGCAGCAGAACCGGCGGGCGGGGGGGTCCCACAGATACGCAGTATTTT
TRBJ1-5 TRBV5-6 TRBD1 CASSLAGGKDQPQHF TGTGCCAGCAGCTTGGCAGGGGGCAAGGATCAGCCCCAGCATTTT
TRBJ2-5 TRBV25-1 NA CASREQGGETQYF TGTGCCAGCAGGGAACAGGGTGGAGAGACCCAGTACTTC
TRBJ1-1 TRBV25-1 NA CASSEYAGSAEAFF TGTGCCAGCAGTGAATATGCGGGGTCGGCTGAAGCTTTCTTT
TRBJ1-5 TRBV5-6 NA CASSPDGNQPQHF TGTGCCAGCAGCCCCGACGGGAATCAGCCCCAGCATTTT
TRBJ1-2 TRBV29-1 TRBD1 CSVQDRGDGYTF TGCAGCGTTCAAGACAGGGGGGATGGCTACACCTTC
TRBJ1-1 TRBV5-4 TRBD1 CASSLDRGTEAFF TGTGCCAGCAGCTTGGACAGGGGGACTGAAGCTTTCTTT
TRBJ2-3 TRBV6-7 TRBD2 CASSYPDSGGAEDTQYF TGTGCCAGCAGTTACCCGGATAGCGGGGGGGCGGAAGATACGCAGTATTTT
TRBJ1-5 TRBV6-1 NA CASREVQIPLRPQHF TGTGCCAGCAGAGAAGTTCAGATACCGCTCCGGCCCCAGCATTTT
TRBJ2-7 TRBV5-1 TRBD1 CASSPGTAYEQYF TGCGCCAGCAGCCCCGGGACAGCTTACGAGCAGTACTTC
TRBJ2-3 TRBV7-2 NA CASSLYRDTQYF TGTGCCAGCAGCTTATATAGAGATACGCAGTATTTT
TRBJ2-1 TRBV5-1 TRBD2 CASSWPDSSGVISYNEQFF TGCGCCAGCAGCTGGCCGGACTCTAGCGGGGTAATCTCCTACAATGAGCAGTTCTTC
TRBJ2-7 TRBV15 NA CATSRLKGAGQSYEQYF TGTGCCACCAGCAGACTCAAAGGGGCGGGACAGTCCTACGAGCAGTACTTC
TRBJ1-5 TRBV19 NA CASSSSRGEVPQHF TGTGCCAGTAGTTCAAGCCGGGGTGAGGTGCCCCAGCATTTT
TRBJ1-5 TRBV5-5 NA CASSLGSKTGRFQPQHF TGTGCCAGCAGCTTGGGGTCTAAAACAGGTAGATTTCAGCCCCAGCATTTT
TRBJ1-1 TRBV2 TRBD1 CASSEHRGEGTEAFF TGTGCCAGCAGTGAACACAGGGGAGAGGGTACTGAAGCTTTCTTT
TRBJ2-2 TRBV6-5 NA CASTKGNNPGELFF TGTGCCAGCACCAAGGGGAACAATCCCGGGGAGCTGTTTTTT
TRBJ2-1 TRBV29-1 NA CSVETGTPSSDNEQFF TGCAGCGTGGAGACTGGGACTCCTAGCTCCGACAATGAGCAGTTCTTC
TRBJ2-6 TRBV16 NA CASSQAAEGGANVLTF TGTGCCAGCAGCCAGGCCGCCGAGGGTGGGGCCAACGTCCTGACTTTC
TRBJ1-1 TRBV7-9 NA CASSYRRVRLATEAFF TGTGCCAGCAGTTACAGGCGCGTAAGGCTGGCCACTGAAGCTTTCTTT
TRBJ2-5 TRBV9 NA CASSLGTSATQYF TGTGCCAGCAGCCTTGGGACAAGCGCGACCCAGTACTTC
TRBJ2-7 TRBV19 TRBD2 CASSTAGSSSYEQYF TGTGCCAGTAGTACAGCGGGATCCTCCTCCTACGAGCAGTACTTC
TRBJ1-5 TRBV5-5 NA CASSRQPGTGSQPQHF TGTGCCAGCAGCAGACAGCCCGGTACTGGTAGTCAGCCCCAGCATTTT
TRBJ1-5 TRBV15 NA CATSRVPAVLPGQPQHF TGTGCCACCAGCAGAGTTCCGGCGGTCCTTCCCGGTCAGCCCCAGCATTTT
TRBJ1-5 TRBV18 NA CASSPQRDQPQHF TGTGCCAGCTCACCGCAGAGGGATCAGCCCCAGCATTTT
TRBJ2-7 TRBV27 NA CASSWGGSSLEEQYF TGTGCCAGCAGTTGGGGGGGCAGTTCCCTGGAGGAGCAGTACTTC
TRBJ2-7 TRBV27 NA CASSPPGREQYF TGTGCCAGCAGTCCCCCTGGGCGCGAGCAGTACTTC
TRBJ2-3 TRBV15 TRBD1 CATSSGQGDTDTQYF TGTGCCACCAGCAGCGGACAGGGCGACACAGATACGCAGTATTTT
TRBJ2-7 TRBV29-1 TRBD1 CSVIRQGVGEQYF TGCAGCGTTATTAGACAGGGGGTCGGGGAGCAGTACTTC
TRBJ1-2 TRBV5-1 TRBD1 CASRSDRRDYGYTF TGCGCCAGCAGATCGGACAGGAGGGACTATGGCTACACCTTC